This record concerns one TCR beta chain sequence. The table lists this clone with a few counts. Its antigen is not yet known. One base away there is no much larger clone; base qualities are not given. The data were obtained in a study of OX40 agonist ivuxolimab in advanced cancers. Some background on the complete study: Ivuxolimab was an agonistic, fully human IgG2 monoclonal antibody directed against OX40 (CD134), a costimulatory receptor. Intravenous ivuxolimab was administered to patients every 2 weeks at six dose levels: 0.01, 0.1, 0.3, 1.5, 3 and 10 mg/kg. Of the roughly 50 dose-escalation patients, hepatocellular carcinoma was present in about 19, melanoma in about 15, renal cell carcinoma in 9 and head and neck cancer in 9. A male proportion of nearly 85% and a mean age of approximately 55 years, ranging from about 23 to 90, were recorded for the dose-escalation cohort. Patients were allowed to have had prior anti-PD-1, anti-PD-L1 or anti-CTLA-4 therapy, and approximately 39% of the dose-escalation patients had been treated with checkpoint inhibitors. Partial responses were achieved by three dose-escalation patients, of whom one had hepatocellular carcinoma and two had cutaneous melanoma. The point of sequencing TCRbeta in the periphery was to test whether ivuxolimab changed TCR sequence diversity and drove clonal T-cell expansion. The monotherapy dose-escalation portion (N = 52 patients) of the phase I ivuxolimab trial is reported in the paper.

At the junction V is shortened by 2 bases and J by 1 base, with 20 bases in between. CDR3 length: 18 amino acids, cysteine to phenylalanine. Only the CDR3 part of the read is kept: 54 bases, read in frame from the first base. Based on the germline V gene (reference sequence), the CDR1 and CDR2 sequences are SEHNR and FQNEAQ. Broad study findings and their caveats: Antigen specificity was not determined for the clonally expanded peripheral T cells. Clonal expansion of both CD4+ and CD8+ blood T cells was observed from baseline to week 6 at doses 0.1 to 3.0 mg/kg. Low levels of normalized T-cell clonal expansion were also seen in some patients who did not respond. After ivuxolimab, more expanded clones were found on average in CD8+ T cells than in CD4+ T cells. In partial responders in the 0.1-3.0 mg/kg groups, normalized peripheral clonal expansion was found to be among the lowest, especially among CD8+ T cells.

Patients with autoimmune disease history or receiving systemic immunosuppression were excluded from the trial. Peripheral blood for TCR sequencing was collected from all dose cohorts at baseline, on cycle 4 day 1, and on cycle 7 day 1. Samples were obtained from an open-label, multicenter, first-in-human phase I dose-escalation trial of ivuxolimab. Adults with locally advanced or metastatic melanoma, renal cell carcinoma, hepatocellular carcinoma or head and neck squamous cell carcinoma were enrolled in the trial. Before TCR sequencing, CD4+ T cells and CD8+ T cells from peripheral blood were sorted into separate populations. To sequence the TCRbeta CDR3 region, genomic DNA was isolated from the sorted cells. The immunoSEQ Assay was used for sequencing of TCRbeta CDR3 regions. Entries here come from immuneACCESS through TCRdb and include only in-frame sequences with V and J called. Some clones fail to appear in such tables; in the studies checked, an unresolved V gene covers under half of the shortfall, and the cause of the remainder is unknown. The sample table records about 77,000 clones; roughly 86% of these occur just once. The biggest ten clones account for around 2.4% of the sample.

The sequence was collected from an adult with an advanced solid tumor such as melanoma, head and neck, liver or kidney cancer. The sample was CD4+ or CD8+ T cells sorted from blood, taken in a trial of the OX40 agonist ivuxolimab. The chain uses TRBV7-9 and TRBJ1-2; TRBD1 is possibly the D segment (6 matching bases). The DNA reads TGTGCCAGCAGCTTAAGTGACAGGACGGTACGGGGTAACTATGGCTACACCTTC. The translation is CASSLSDRTVRGNYGYTF.